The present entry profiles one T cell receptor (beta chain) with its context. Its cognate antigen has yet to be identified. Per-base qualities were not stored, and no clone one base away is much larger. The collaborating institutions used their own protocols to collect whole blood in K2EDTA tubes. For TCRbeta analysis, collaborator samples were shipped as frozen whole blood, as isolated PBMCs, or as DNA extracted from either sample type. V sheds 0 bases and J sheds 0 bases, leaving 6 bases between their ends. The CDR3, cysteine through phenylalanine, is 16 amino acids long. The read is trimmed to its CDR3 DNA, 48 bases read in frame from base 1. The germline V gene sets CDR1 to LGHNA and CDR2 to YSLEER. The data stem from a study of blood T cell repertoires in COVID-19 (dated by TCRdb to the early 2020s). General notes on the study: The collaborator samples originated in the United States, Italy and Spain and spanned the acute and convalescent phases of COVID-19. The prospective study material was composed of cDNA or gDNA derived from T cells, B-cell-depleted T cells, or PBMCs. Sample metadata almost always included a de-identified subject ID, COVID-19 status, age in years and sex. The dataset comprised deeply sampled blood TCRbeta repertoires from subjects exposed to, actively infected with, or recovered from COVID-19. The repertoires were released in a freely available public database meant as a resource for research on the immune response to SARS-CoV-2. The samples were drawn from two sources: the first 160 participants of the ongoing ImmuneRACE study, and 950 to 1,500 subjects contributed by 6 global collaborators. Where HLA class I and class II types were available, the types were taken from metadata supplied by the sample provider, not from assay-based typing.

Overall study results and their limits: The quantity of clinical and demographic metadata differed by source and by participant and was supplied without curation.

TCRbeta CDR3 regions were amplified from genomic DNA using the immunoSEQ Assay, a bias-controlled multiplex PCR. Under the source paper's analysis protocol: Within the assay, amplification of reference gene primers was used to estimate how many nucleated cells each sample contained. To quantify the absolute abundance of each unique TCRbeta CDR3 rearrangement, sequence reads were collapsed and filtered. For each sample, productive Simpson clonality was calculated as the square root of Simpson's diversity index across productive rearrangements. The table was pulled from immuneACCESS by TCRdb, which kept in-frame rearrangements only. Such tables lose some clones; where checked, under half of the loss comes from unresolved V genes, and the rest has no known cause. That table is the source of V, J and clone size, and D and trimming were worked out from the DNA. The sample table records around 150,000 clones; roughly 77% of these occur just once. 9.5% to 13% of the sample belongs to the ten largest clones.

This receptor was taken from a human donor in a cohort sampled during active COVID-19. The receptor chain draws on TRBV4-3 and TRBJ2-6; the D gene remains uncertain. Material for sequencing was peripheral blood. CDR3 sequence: CASSQDVGSGANVLTF. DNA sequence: TGCGCCAGCAGCCAAGATGTCGGCTCTGGGGCCAACGTCCTGACTTTC.